This TCR beta chain emerged from a study of cytomegalovirus exposure and HLA in healthy donors. Primers: 60 Vbeta forward and 13 Jbeta reverse. Sequencing used immunoSEQ multiplex PCR; TCRdb keeps in-frame clones, though not all of them. In the table there are roughly 49,000 clones, 81% of which are singletons. The V gene's germline CDR1 is SQVTM and CDR2 ANQGSEA. The V segment lost 4 bases and the J segment 5 bases; nucleotides outside the gene matches: 4. The CDR3 length is 12 residues. The material sequenced was PBMCs. The rearrangement joins TRBV29-1 to TRBJ2-5, with 7 bases fitting TRBD1. This receptor was obtained from a boy aged 5-17 years in good health and CMV-seropositive. CDR3 region: CSVALDRETQYF. The CDR3 nucleotides are TGCAGCGTTGCGTTGGACAGGGAGACCCAGTACTTC.